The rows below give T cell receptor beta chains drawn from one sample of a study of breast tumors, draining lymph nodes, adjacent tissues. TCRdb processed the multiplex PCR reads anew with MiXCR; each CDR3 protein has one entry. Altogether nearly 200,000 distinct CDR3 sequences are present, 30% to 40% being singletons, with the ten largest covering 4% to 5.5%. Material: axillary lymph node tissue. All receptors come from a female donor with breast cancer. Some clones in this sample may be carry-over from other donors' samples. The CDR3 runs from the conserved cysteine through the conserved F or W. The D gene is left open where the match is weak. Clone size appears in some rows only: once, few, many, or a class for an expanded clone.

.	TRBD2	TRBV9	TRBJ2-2	CASSYSGGTGELFF	TGTGCCAGCAGCTATAGCGGGGGAACCGGGGAGCTGTTTTTT
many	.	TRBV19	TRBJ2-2	CASSIGVQVGRDTGELFF	TGTGCCAGTAGTATCGGGGTGCAGGTCGGCAGGGACACCGGGGAGCTGTTTTTT
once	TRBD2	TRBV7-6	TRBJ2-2	CASSLGPTSGGNTGELFF	TGTGCCAGCAGCTTAGGTCCGACTAGCGGGGGGAACACCGGGGAGCTGTTTTTT
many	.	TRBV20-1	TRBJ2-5	CSVRTDQETQYF	TGCAGTGTTCGGACAGACCAAGAGACCCAGTACTTC
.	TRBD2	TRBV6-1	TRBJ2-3	CASSATPGLAGVDPTDTQYF	TGTGCCAGCAGTGCCACCCCGGGACTAGCGGGAGTGGACCCCACAGATACGCAGTATTTT
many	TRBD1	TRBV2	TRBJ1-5	CASSGDRGWGQPQHF	TGTGCCAGCAGTGGGGACAGGGGTTGGGGTCAGCCCCAGCATTTT
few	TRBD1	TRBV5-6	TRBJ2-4	CASSVLDRGNIQYF	TGTGCCAGCAGCGTTCTAGACAGGGGAAACATTCAGTACTTC
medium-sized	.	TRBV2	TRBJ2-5	CASTIQGQETQYF	TGTGCCAGCACTATACAGGGTCAAGAGACCCAGTACTTC
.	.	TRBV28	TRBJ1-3	CASSFHGNTIYF	TGTGCCAGCAGTTTTCATGGAAACACCATATATTTT
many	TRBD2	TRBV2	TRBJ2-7	CASSERVGGPRREQYF	TGTGCCAGCAGTGAAAGGGTGGGAGGGCCTAGACGCGAGCAGTACTTC
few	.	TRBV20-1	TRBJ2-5	CSARRNGDQATQYF	TGCAGTGCTAGAAGGAACGGGGATCAAGCGACCCAGTACTTC
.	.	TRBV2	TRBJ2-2	CASSVEGQLTGELFF	TGTGCCAGCAGTGTTGAAGGACAGCTCACCGGGGAGCTGTTTTTT
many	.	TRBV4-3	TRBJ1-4	CASSQDRAPSEKLFF	TGCGCCAGCAGCCAGGACCGGGCCCCGTCTGAAAAACTGTTTTTT
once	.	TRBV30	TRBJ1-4	CAWGLGPQERLFF	TGTGCCTGGGGTTTAGGCCCCCAGGAGAGGCTGTTTTTT
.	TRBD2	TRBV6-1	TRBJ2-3	CASSIYSMGGADTQYF	TGTGCCAGCAGTATATACTCAATGGGGGGGGCAGATACGCAGTATTTT
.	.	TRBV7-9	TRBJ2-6	CASSPTTGRISGVHVLTF	TGTGCCAGCAGCCCGACGACAGGAAGGATCTCTGGGGTCCACGTCCTGACTTTC
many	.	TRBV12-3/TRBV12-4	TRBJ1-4	CASSFSGANEKLFF	TGTGCCAGCAGTTTCAGCGGGGCTAATGAAAAACTGTTTTTT
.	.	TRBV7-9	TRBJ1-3	CASSPSTDSGNTIYF	TGTGCCAGCAGCCCCTCGACCGACTCTGGAAACACCATATATTTT
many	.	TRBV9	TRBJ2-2	CASSALMGPAGELFF	TGTGCCAGCAGCGCCTTAATGGGTCCAGCCGGGGAGCTGTTTTTT
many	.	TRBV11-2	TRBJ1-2	CASSLGETVQERGYTF	TGTGCCAGCAGCTTGGGGGAGACAGTCCAGGAACGGGGCTACACCTTC
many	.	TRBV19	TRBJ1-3	CASSYGNTIYF	TGTGCCAGTAGTTACGGAAACACCATATATTTT
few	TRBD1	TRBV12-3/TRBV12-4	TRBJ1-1	CASSLTGGLDTEAFF	TGTGCCAGCAGTTTAACAGGGGGATTGGACACTGAAGCTTTCTTT
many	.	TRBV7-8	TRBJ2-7	CASSPRREGAYEQYF	TGTGCCAGCAGCCCCAGGCGCGAAGGGGCCTACGAGCAGTACTTC
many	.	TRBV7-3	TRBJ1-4	CASSLRTDEKLFF	TGTGCCAGCAGCCTACGGACGGATGAAAAACTGTTTTTT
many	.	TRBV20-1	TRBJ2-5	CSARPAVLEQETQYF	TGCAGTGCTAGACCAGCGGTATTGGAGCAAGAGACCCAGTACTTC
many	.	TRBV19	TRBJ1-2	CASSIWGQLTGGYTF	TGTGCCAGTAGTATTTGGGGGCAACTAACCGGTGGCTACACCTTC